The source of this T cell receptor (beta chain) is a study of breast tumors, draining lymph nodes, adjacent tissues. General study findings and limits: Compared with lymph nodes, tumors were less diverse; compared with nontumor tissue, more. Data fit most tumor T cells coming from lymph node, expanding in tumor.

One entry per CDR3 protein, called by TCRdb with MiXCR from the multiplex PCR reads. The data show some 150,000 distinct CDR3 sequences, 20% to 25% seen once. This clonotype was picked up many times. No antigen is known for it. Breast cancer patients provided tissue from their axillary draining lymph nodes. The CDR3 is 17 amino acids. Germline V gene sequence: CDR1 SGHNT, CDR2 YENEEA. Trimming removed 1 base from V and 1 base from J, with 13 bases in between. The rearrangement joins TRBV11-3 to TRBJ2-2; D not certain. The sequence came from a female donor with breast cancer. Some clones in this sample may be carry-over from other donors' samples. Sequenced: axillary lymph node tissue. CDR3 DNA sequence: TGTGCCAGCAGCTTAGCGGAGATGACGGGGAACACCGGGGAGCTGTTTTTT. Its translation: CASSLAEMTGNTGELFF.